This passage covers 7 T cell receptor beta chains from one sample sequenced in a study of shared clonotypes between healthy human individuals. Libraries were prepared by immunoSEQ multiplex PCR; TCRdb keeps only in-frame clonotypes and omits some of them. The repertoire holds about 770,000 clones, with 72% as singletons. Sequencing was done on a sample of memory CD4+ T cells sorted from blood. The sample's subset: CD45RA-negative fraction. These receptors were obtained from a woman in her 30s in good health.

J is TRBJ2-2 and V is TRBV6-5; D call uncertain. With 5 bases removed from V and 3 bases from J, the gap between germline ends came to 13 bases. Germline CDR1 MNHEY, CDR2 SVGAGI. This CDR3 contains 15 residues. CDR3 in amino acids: CASSGYVQHTGELFF. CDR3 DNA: TGTGCCAGCAGTGGATACGTACAGCACACCGGGGAGCTGTTTTTT.

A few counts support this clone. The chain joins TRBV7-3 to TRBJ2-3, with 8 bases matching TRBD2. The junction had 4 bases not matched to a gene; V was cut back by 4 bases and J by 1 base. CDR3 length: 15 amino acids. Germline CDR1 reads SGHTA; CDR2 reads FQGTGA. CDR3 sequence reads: CASSSGLVGTDTQYF. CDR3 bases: TGTGCCAGCAGCTCGGGACTAGTAGGCACAGATACGCAGTATTTT.

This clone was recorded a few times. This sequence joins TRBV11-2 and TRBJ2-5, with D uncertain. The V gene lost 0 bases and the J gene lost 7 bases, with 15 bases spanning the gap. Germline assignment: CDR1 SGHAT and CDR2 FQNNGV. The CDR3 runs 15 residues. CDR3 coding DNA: TGTGCCAGCAGCTTAGAGGTTGTGGGTCTAGGGACCCAGTACTTC. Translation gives CASSLEVVGLGTQYF.

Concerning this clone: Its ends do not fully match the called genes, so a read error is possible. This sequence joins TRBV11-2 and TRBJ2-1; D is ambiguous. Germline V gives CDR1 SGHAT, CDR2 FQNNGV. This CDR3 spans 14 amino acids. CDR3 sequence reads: CASSLGSSYNERFF. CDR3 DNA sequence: TGTGCCAGCAGCTTAGGGTCCTCCTACAATGAGCGGTTCTTC.

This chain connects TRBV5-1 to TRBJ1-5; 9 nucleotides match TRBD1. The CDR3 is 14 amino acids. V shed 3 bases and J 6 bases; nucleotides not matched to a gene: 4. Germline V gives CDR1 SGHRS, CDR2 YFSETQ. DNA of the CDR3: TGCGCCAGCAGCTCCGGACAGGGGATTCAGCCCCAGCATTTT. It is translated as CASSSGQGIQPQHF.

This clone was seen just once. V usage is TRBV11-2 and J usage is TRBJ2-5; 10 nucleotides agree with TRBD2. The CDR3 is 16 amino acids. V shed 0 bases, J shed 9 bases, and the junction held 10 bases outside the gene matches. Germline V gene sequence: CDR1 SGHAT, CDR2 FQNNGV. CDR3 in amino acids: CASSLELAGPKGAQYF. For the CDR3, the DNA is TGTGCCAGCAGCTTAGAACTAGCGGGGCCGAAGGGGGCCCAGTACTTC.

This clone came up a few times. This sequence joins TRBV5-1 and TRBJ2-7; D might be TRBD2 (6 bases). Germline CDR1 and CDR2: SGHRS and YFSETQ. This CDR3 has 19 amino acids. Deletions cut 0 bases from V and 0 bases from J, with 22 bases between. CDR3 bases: TGCGCCAGCAGCTTGGATTCTGCGGGGACGTCAAGAGTCTCCTACGAGCAGTACTTC. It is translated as CASSLDSAGTSRVSYEQYF.